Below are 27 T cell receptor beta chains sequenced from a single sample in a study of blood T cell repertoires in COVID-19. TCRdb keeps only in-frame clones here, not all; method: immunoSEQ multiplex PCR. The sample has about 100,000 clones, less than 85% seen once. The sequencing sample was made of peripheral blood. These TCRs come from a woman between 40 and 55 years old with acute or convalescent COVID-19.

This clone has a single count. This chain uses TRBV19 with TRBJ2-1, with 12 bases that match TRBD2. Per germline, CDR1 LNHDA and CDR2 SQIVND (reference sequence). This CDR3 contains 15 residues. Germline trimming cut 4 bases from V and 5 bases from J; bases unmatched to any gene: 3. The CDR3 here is CASSRTSGAHNEQFF. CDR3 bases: TGTGCCAGTAGTAGGACTAGCGGGGCCCACAATGAGCAGTTCTTC. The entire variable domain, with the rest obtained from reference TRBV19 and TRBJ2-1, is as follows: DGGITQSPKYLFRKEGQNVTLSCEQNLNHDAMYWYRQDPGQGLRLIYYSQIVNDFQKGDIAEGYSVSREKKESFPLTVTSAQKNPTAFYLCASSRTSGAHNEQFFGPGTRLTVL.

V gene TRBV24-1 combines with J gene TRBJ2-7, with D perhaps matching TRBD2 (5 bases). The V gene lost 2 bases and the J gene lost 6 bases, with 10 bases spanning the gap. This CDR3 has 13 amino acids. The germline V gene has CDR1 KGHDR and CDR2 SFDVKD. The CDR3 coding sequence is TGTGCCACCAGTGATTCGGGAATCCCCGAGCAGTACTTC. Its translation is CATSDSGIPEQYF.

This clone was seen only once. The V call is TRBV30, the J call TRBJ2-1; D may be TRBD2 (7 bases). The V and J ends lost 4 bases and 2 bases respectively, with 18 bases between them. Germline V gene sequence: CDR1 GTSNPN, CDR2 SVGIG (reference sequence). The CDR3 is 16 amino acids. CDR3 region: CAWMGRGADAYNEQFF. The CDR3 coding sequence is TGTGCCTGGATGGGTCGGGGGGCCGACGCCTACAATGAGCAGTTCTTC. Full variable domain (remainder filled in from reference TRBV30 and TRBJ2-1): SQTIHQWPATLVQPVGSPLSLECTVEGTSNPNLYWYRQAAGRGLQLLFYSVGIGQISSEVPQNLSASRPQDRQFILSSKKLLLSDSGFYLCAWMGRGADAYNEQFFGPGTRLTVL.

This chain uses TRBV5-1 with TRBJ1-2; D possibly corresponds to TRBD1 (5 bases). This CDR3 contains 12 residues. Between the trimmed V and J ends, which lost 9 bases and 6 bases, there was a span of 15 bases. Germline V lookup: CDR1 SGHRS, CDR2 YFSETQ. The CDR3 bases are TGCGCCACCGGGCGGGGGGACGATGGCTACACCTTC. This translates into CATGRGDDGYTF.

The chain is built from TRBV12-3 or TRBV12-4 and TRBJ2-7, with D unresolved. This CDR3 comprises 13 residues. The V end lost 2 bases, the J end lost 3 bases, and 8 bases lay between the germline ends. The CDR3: CASSLPPGYEQYF. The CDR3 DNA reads TGTGCCAGCAGTTTACCCCCGGGCTACGAGCAGTACTTC.

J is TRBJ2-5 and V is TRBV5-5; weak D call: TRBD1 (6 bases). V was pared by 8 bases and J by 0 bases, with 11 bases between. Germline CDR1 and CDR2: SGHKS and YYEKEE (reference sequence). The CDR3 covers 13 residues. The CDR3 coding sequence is TGTGCCAGTGCAGGGGCGCACCAAGAGACCCAGTACTTC. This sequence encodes CASAGAHQETQYF.

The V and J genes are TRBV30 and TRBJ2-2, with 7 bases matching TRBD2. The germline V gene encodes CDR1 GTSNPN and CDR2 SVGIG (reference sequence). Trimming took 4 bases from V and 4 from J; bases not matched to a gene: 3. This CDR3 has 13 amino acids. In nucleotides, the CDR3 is TGTGCCTGGACCCGGGGGGTCACCGGGGAGCTGTTTTTT. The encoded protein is CAWTRGVTGELFF.

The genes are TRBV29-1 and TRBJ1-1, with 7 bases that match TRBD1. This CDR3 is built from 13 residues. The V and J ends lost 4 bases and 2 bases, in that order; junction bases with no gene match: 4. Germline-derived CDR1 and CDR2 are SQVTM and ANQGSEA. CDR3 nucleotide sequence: TGCAGCGTTGGCCGGGACAGCAACACTGAAGCTTTCTTT. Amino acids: CSVGRDSNTEAFF.

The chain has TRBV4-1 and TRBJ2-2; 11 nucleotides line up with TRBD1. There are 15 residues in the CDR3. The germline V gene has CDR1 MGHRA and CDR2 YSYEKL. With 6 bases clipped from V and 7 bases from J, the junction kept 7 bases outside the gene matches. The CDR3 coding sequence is TGCGCCAGCAGGAAGGGACAGGGGGTTGACGGGGAGCTGTTTTTT. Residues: CASRKGQGVDGELFF.

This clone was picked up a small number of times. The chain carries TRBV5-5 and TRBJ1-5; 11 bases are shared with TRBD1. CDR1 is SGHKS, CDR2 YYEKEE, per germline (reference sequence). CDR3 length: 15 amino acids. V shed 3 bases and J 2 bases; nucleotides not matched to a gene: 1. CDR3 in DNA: TGTGCCAGCAGCTGGGGACAGGGGGGCAATCAGCCCCAGCATTTT. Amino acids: CASSWGQGGNQPQHF. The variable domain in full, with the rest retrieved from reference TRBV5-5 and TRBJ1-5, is DAGVTQSPTHLIKTRGQQVTLRCSPISGHKSVSWYQQVLGQGPQFIFQYYEKEERGRGNFPDRFSARQFPNYSSELNVNALLLGDSALYLCASSWGQGGNQPQHFGDGTRLSIL.

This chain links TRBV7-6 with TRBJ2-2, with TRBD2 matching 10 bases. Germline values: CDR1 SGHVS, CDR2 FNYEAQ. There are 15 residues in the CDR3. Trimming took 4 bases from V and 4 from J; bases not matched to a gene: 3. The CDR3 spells CASSSLAGGTGELFF. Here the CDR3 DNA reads TGTGCCAGCAGCTCCTTAGCGGGGGGCACCGGGGAGCTGTTTTTT.

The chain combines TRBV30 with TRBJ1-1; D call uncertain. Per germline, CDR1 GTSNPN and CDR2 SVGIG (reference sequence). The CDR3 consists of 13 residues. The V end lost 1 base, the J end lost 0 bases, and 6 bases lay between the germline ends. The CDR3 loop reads CAWSDQMNTEAFF. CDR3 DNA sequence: TGTGCCTGGAGTGACCAGATGAACACTGAAGCTTTCTTT. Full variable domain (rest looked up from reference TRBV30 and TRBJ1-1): SQTIHQWPATLVQPVGSPLSLECTVEGTSNPNLYWYRQAAGRGLQLLFYSVGIGQISSEVPQNLSASRPQDRQFILSSKKLLLSDSGFYLCAWSDQMNTEAFFGQGTRLTVV.

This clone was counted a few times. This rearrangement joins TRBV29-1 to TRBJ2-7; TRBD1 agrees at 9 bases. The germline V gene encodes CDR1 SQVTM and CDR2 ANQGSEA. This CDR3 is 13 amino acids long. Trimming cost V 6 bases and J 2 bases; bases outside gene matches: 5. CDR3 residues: CSVPGTGPYEQYF. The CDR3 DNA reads TGCAGCGTCCCCGGGACAGGGCCCTACGAGCAGTACTTC.

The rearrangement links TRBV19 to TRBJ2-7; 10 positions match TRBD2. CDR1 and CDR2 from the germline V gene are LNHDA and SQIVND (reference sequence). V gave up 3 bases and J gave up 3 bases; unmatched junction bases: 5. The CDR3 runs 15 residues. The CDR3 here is CASSISSGGYYEQYF. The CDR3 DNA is TGTGCCAGTAGTATTTCTAGCGGGGGTTACTACGAGCAGTACTTC.

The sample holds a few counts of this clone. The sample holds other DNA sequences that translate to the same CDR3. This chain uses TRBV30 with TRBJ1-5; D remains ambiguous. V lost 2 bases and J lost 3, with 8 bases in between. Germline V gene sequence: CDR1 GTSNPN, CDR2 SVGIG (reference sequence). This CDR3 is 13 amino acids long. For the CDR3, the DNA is TGTGCCTGGAGTAGGCAGGACAATCAGCCCCAGCATTTT. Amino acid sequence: CAWSRQDNQPQHF.

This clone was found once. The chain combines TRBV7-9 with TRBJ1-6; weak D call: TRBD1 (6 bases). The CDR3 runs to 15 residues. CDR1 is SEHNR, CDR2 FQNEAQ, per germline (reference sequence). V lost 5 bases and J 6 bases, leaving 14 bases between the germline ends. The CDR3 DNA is TGTGCCAGCAGCCCTACAGGGCAGGTTAATTCACCCCTCCACTTT. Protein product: CASSPTGQVNSPLHF.

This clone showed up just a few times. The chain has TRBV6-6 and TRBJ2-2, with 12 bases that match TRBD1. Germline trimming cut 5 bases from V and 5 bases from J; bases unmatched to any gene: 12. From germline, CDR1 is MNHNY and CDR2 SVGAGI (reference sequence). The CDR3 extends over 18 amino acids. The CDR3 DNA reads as TGTGCCAGCAGTCCCTCGCCGGGACAGGGGGCTTTTACCGGGGAGCTGTTTTTT. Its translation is CASSPSPGQGAFTGELFF.

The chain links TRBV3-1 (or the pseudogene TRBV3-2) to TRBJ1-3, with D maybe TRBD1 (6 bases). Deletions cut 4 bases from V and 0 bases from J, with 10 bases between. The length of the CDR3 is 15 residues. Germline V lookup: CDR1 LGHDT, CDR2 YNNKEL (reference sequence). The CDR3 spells CASSPTGISGNTIYF. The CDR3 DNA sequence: TGTGCCAGCAGCCCGACAGGCATCTCTGGAAACACCATATATTTT.

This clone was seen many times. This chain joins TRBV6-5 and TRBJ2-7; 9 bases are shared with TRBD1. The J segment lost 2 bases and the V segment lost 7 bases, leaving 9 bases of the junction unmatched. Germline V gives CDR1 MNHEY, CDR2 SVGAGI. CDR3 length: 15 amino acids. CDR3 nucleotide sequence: TGTGCCAGCAAATTACAGGGGGCAGGAGCCTACGAGCAGTACTTC. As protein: CASKLQGAGAYEQYF.

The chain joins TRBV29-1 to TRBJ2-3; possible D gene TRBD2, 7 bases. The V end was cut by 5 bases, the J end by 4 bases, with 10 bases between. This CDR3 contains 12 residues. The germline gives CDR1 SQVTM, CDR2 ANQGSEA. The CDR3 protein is CSVREGADTQYF. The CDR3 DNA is TGCAGCGTTAGGGAGGGGGCAGATACGCAGTATTTT.

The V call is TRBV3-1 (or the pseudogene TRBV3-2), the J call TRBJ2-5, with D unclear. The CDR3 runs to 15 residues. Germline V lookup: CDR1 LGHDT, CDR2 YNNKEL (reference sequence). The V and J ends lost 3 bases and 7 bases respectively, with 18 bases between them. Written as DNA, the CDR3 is TGTGCCAGCAGCCAGAGACCGCTAGTTTCCCCGACCCAGTACTTC. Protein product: CASSQRPLVSPTQYF.

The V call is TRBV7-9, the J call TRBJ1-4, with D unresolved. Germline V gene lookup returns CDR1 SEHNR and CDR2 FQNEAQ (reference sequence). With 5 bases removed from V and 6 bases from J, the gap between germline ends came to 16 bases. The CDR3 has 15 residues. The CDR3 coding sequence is TGTGCCAGCAGCCTAGGGAACGCGGTGGATGAAAAACTGTTTTTT. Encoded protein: CASSLGNAVDEKLFF.

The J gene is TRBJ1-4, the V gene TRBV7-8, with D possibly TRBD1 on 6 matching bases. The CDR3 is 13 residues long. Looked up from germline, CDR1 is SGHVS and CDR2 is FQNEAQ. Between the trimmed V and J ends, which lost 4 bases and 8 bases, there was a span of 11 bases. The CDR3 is CASSSRTEEKLFF. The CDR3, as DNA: TGTGCCAGCAGCTCAAGGACAGAGGAAAAACTGTTTTTT.

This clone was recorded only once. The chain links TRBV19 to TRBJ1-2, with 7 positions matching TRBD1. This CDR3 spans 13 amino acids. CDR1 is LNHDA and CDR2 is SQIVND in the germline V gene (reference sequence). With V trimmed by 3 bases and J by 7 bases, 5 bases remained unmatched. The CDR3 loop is CASSMRQGSGYTF. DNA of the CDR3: TGTGCCAGTAGTATGAGACAGGGTTCTGGCTACACCTTC.

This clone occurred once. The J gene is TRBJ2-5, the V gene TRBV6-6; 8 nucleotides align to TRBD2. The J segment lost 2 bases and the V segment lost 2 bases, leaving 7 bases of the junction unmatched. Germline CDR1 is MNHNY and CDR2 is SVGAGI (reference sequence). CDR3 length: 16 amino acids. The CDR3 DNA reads TGTGCCAGCAGTTACGGGACGGGGGGGTCGCAAGAGACCCAGTACTTC. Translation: CASSYGTGGSQETQYF.

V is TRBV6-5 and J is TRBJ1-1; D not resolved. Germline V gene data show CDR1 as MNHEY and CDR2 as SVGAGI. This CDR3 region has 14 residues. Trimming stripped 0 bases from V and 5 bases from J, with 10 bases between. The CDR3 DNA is TGTGCCAGCAGTTACTCAGGGAGAGTGACTGAAGCTTTCTTT. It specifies CASSYSGRVTEAFF.

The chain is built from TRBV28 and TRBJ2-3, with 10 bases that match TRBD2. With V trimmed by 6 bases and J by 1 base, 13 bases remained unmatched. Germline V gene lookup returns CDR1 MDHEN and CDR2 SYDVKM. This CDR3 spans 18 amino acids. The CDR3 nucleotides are TGTGCCAGCAGCCCGCGGGCTAGCGGGGGATCTCGCACAGATACGCAGTATTTT. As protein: CASSPRASGGSRTDTQYF.